A selection of T cell receptor beta chains follows, all from one sample in a study of blood T cell repertoires in COVID-19. The data were produced by immunoSEQ multiplex PCR, yet TCRdb's version contains in-frame clones alone and is incomplete. The sample gives 20,000 to 25,000 clones, approximately 90% of which show up once; under 10% is in the top ten. Sequencing used peripheral blood. The receptors stem from a human donor with active COVID-19. The donor label of this sample is uncertain. The CDR3 runs from the conserved cysteine through the conserved F or W. D genes are given only for firm matches. Clone size appears in some rows only: once, few, many, or a class for an expanded clone.

j_call	v_call	d_call	clone_size	cdr3_aa	cdr3_nt
TRBJ2-1	TRBV2	TRBD2	.	CASVRLAGGEQFF	TGTGCCAGCGTTCGACTAGCGGGGGGTGAGCAGTTCTTC
TRBJ2-7	TRBV25-1	.	.	CASSGTATSYEQYF	TGTGCCAGCAGTGGGACAGCTACCTCCTACGAGCAGTACTTC
TRBJ1-1	TRBV6-5	TRBD1	once	CASRGQWSDTEAFF	TGTGCCAGCAGGGGACAGTGGTCGGACACTGAAGCTTTCTTT
TRBJ2-1	TRBV10-3	.	.	CAISESSFTEQFF	TGTGCCATCAGTGAGTCGAGCTTCACTGAGCAGTTCTTC
TRBJ1-2	TRBV28	.	few	CASSLEETWGYTF	TGTGCCAGCAGTTTAGAGGAGACCTGGGGCTACACCTTC
TRBJ2-3	TRBV7-2	TRBD2	few	CASSLGLAYTDTQYF	TGTGCCAGCAGCTTGGGACTAGCGTATACAGATACGCAGTATTTT
TRBJ2-2	TRBV18	.	.	CASSPFQGKGTNTGELFF	TGTGCCAGCTCACCATTTCAGGGTAAGGGCACAAACACCGGGGAGCTGTTTTTT
TRBJ2-1	TRBV5-4	TRBD2	.	CASSLPSGRLYNEQFF	TGTGCCAGCAGCTTGCCCAGCGGGAGACTCTACAATGAGCAGTTCTTC
TRBJ2-1	TRBV6-6	TRBD2	.	CASTSGTSDNEQFF	TGTGCCAGCACCTCCGGGACTAGCGACAATGAGCAGTTCTTC
TRBJ2-1	TRBV2	TRBD2	.	CASGAGGGREQFF	TGTGCCAGCGGGGCGGGAGGAGGCCGTGAGCAGTTCTTC
TRBJ1-6	TRBV30	.	few	CAWMSSYNSPLHF	TGTGCCTGGATGAGCTCCTATAATTCACCCCTCCACTTT
TRBJ2-1	TRBV7-3	.	.	CASSLLGGYNEQFF	TGTGCCAGCAGCCTTCTTGGCGGATACAATGAGCAGTTCTTC
TRBJ2-3	TRBV7-3	TRBD2	.	CASSPRGSGRGDTQYF	TGTGCCAGCAGCCCCCGTGGTAGCGGGAGGGGGGATACGCAGTATTTT
TRBJ1-2	TRBV28	TRBD1	.	CASSLPAAGGGYTF	TGTGCCAGCAGTTTACCGGCGGCAGGGGGTGGCTACACCTTC
TRBJ1-3	TRBV10-3	TRBD1	.	CAISLGQGAGNTIYF	TGTGCCATCAGCCTGGGACAGGGGGCTGGAAACACCATATATTTT
TRBJ1-5	TRBV6-2/TRBV6-3	.	.	CASSWPQGRNQPQHF	TGTGCCAGCAGTTGGCCCCAGGGGCGCAATCAGCCCCAGCATTTT
TRBJ2-2	TRBV11-3	TRBD2	.	CASSYGLAANTGELFF	TGTGCCAGCAGCTATGGACTAGCGGCGAACACCGGGGAGCTGTTTTTT
TRBJ2-7	TRBV6-5	TRBD1	.	CASSYNRDSSYEQYF	TGTGCCAGCAGTTACAATCGGGACAGTTCCTACGAGCAGTACTTC
TRBJ1-2	TRBV2	TRBD1	once	CASSPTRGTGSGYTF	TGTGCCAGCAGCCCTACCCGCGGGACAGGCAGTGGCTACACCTTC
TRBJ2-1	TRBV27	.	.	CASSRSPPGNEQFF	TGTGCCAGCAGTCGGTCCCCTCCGGGCAATGAGCAGTTCTTC
TRBJ2-2	TRBV29-1	TRBD2	.	CSVGGAGLNTGELFF	TGCAGCGTTGGGGGAGCGGGATTAAACACCGGGGAGCTGTTTTTT
TRBJ2-1	TRBV7-9	TRBD2	.	CASSLVRASGSYNEQFF	TGTGCCAGCAGCTTAGTTAGGGCTAGCGGGAGTTACAATGAGCAGTTCTTC
TRBJ2-7	TRBV30	.	.	CAWSPSVYYEQYF	TGTGCCTGGAGTCCCTCTGTATACTACGAGCAGTACTTC
TRBJ1-2	TRBV5-6	TRBD1	.	CASSTGQGTYGYTF	TGTGCCAGCAGCACCGGACAGGGGACCTATGGCTACACCTTC
TRBJ2-5	TRBV4-1	.	.	CASSLTGPGETQYF	TGCGCCAGCAGCCTAACAGGGCCGGGGGAGACCCAGTACTTC
TRBJ1-2	TRBV7-2	.	.	CASSLESTRSGGYTF	TGTGCCAGCAGCTTAGAGTCTACCCGAAGCGGCGGCTACACCTTC
TRBJ1-2	TRBV30	TRBD1	few	CAGRDRAYGYTF	TGTGCCGGTCGGGACAGGGCCTATGGCTACACCTTC
TRBJ2-7	TRBV5-6	TRBD1	.	CASSFGQGSYEQYF	TGTGCCAGCAGCTTCGGACAGGGCTCCTACGAGCAGTACTTC
TRBJ2-7	TRBV28	.	.	CASSPYQGRGLEQYF	TGTGCCAGCAGTCCGTACCAAGGGCGGGGGCTCGAGCAGTACTTC
TRBJ2-1	TRBV7-9	.	.	CASSPKARSMFDEQFF	TGTGCCAGCAGCCCCAAGGCGCGGTCAATGTTCGATGAGCAGTTCTTC
TRBJ1-1	TRBV7-2	TRBD1	.	CASSWGPGQDSTEAFF	TGTGCCAGCAGCTGGGGCCCGGGACAGGACTCCACTGAAGCTTTCTTT
TRBJ2-3	TRBV7-8	.	.	CASSLGGGGRVDTQYF	TGTGCCAGCAGCTTAGGGGGGGGCGGGAGAGTAGATACGCAGTATTTT
TRBJ2-7	TRBV4-2	TRBD2	medium-sized	CASSQASGGSYEQYF	TGTGCCAGCAGCCAAGCTAGCGGGGGTTCCTACGAGCAGTACTTC
TRBJ1-5	TRBV2	.	.	CASKGQINSNQPQHF	TGTGCCAGCAAGGGGCAGATTAATAGCAATCAGCCCCAGCATTTT
TRBJ1-5	TRBV27	.	.	CASSLAMGHNQPQHF	TGTGCCAGCAGTTTAGCCATGGGCCACAATCAGCCCCAGCATTTT
TRBJ2-2	TRBV4-1	.	few	CASSPLTNGGELFF	TGCGCCAGCAGCCCCCTCACCAACGGCGGGGAGCTGTTTTTT
TRBJ2-5	TRBV4-2	TRBD2	.	CASSQGTSGRAVGETQYF	TGTGCCAGCAGCCAAGGAACTAGCGGGAGGGCCGTTGGGGAGACCCAGTACTTC
TRBJ1-6	TRBV6-1	TRBD1	few	CASSEVGQGNSPLHF	TGTGCCAGCAGTGAAGTGGGACAGGGTAATTCACCCCTCCACTTT
TRBJ1-2	TRBV10-3	TRBD1	.	CAIRQGSYYGYTF	TGTGCCATCAGACAGGGGTCGTACTATGGCTACACCTTC
TRBJ2-3	TRBV5-6	TRBD1	.	CASSLLDRNTDTQYF	TGTGCCAGCAGCTTACTGGACAGGAACACAGATACGCAGTATTTT
TRBJ2-7	TRBV18	TRBD1	.	CASSSYRGDYEQYF	TGTGCCAGCTCATCGTACAGGGGAGACTACGAGCAGTACTTC
TRBJ1-6	TRBV5-6	.	.	CASSLVGRSPLHF	TGTGCCAGCAGCTTGGTTGGGCGTTCACCCCTCCACTTT
TRBJ2-1	TRBV7-2	TRBD2	.	CASSPGGYEQFF	TGTGCCAGCAGCCCGGGGGGGTATGAGCAGTTCTTC
TRBJ2-7	TRBV19	TRBD1	.	CASSIDSTGTGNEQYF	TGTGCCAGTAGTATAGATTCGACAGGGACCGGGAACGAGCAGTACTTC
TRBJ2-3	TRBV7-6	.	.	CASSNLAETSTDTQYF	TGTGCCAGCAGCAATTTAGCGGAGACTAGCACAGATACGCAGTATTTT
TRBJ2-1	TRBV5-1	TRBD2	.	CASSLEVSGSGNEQFF	TGCGCCAGCAGCTTGGAGGTTAGCGGGAGTGGAAATGAGCAGTTCTTC
TRBJ2-3	TRBV10-3	.	.	CAISEGAVPDTQYF	TGTGCCATCAGTGAGGGAGCGGTACCAGATACGCAGTATTTT
TRBJ1-6	TRBV7-8	.	.	CASSLDGYNSPLHF	TGTGCCAGCAGCTTAGACGGTTATAATTCACCCCTCCACTTT
TRBJ2-1	TRBV27	.	.	CASTGGPNPSYNEQFF	TGTGCCAGCACCGGAGGGCCCAACCCTTCCTACAATGAGCAGTTCTTC
TRBJ2-5	TRBV2	.	.	CASTRRAAETQYF	TGTGCCAGCACGAGGAGGGCCGCCGAGACCCAGTACTTC
TRBJ1-2	TRBV2	.	few	CASGGTKGGYTF	TGTGCCAGCGGAGGGACCAAAGGTGGCTACACCTTC
TRBJ1-1	TRBV3-1/TRBV3-2	TRBD1	.	CASSQGGQGTEAFF	TGTGCCAGCAGCCAAGGGGGACAGGGAACTGAAGCTTTCTTT
TRBJ2-1	TRBV28	TRBD1	.	CASSPGTGGDEQFF	TGTGCCAGCAGTCCCGGGACAGGGGGTGATGAGCAGTTCTTC
TRBJ2-7	TRBV23-1	.	.	CASSQCDKTYEQYF	TGCGCCAGCAGTCAATGCGACAAAACCTACGAGCAGTACTTC
TRBJ2-3	TRBV6-5	.	.	CASSFYGRDTQYF	TGTGCCAGCAGTTTTTATGGGAGAGATACGCAGTATTTT
TRBJ2-3	TRBV21-1	.	.	CASSKPGSGRVQDTQYF	TGTGCCAGCAGCAAACCGGGCAGCGGGAGGGTACAAGATACGCAGTATTTT
TRBJ1-2	TRBV5-8	.	.	CASSFGVSGYTF	TGTGCCAGCAGCTTCGGGGTGTCTGGCTACACCTTC
TRBJ2-2	TRBV19	TRBD2	once	CASSTPSGSSTGELFF	TGTGCCAGTAGTACCCCTAGCGGGAGTAGTACCGGGGAGCTGTTTTTT
TRBJ2-3	TRBV19	.	.	CASSIGGGTTDMQYF	TGTGCCAGTAGTATCGGGGGAGGAACCACAGATATGCAGTATTTT